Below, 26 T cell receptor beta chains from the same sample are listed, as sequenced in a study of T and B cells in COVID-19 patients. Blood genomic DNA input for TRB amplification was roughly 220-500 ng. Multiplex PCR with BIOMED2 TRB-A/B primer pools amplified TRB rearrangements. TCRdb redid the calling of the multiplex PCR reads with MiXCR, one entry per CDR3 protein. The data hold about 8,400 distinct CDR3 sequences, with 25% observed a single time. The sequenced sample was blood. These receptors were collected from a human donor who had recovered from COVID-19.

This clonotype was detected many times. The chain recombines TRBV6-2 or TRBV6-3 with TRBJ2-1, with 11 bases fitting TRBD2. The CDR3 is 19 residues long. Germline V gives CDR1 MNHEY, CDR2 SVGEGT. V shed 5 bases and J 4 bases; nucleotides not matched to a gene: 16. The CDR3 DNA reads TGTGCCAGCAGTCAGTTCGGGACTAGCGGTCTCCAGGGGTACAATGAGCAGTTCTTC. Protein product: CASSQFGTSGLQGYNEQFF.

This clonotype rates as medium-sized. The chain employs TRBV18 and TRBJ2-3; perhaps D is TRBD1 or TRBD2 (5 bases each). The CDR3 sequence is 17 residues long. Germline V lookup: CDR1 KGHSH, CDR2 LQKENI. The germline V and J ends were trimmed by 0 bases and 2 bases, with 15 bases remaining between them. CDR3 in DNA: TGTGCCAGCTCACCACCGGGTGGGGGAAAAAACACAGATACGCAGTATTTT. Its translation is CASSPPGGGKNTDTQYF.

Here the CDR3 reads CARSPRGAEGLPSNQPQHF. The CDR3 DNA reads TGTGCCAGAAGCCCGCGGGGGGCCGAGGGGTTACCTAGCAATCAGCCCCAGCATTTT. J is TRBJ1-5 and V is TRBV5-3, with a possible D match to TRBD1 (6 bases). TRBV5-3 qualifies as an ORF whose function is uncertain. The V end was cut by 4 bases, the J end by 0 bases, with 23 bases between. This CDR3 comprises 19 residues.

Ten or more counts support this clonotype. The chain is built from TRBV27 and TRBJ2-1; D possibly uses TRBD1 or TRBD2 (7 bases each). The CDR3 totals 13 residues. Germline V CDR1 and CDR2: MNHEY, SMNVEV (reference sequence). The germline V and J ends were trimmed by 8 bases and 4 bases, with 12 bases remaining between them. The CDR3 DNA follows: TGTGCCAGCCAGGGGGGGGGGTACAATGAGCAGTTCTTC. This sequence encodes CASQGGGYNEQFF.

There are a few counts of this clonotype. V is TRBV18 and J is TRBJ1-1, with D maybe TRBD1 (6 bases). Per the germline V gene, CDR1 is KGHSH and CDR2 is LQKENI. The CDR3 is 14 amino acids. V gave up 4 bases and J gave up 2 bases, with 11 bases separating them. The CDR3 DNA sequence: TGTGCCAGCTCACTCGGCAGGGGTAACACTGAAGCTTTCTTT. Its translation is CASSLGRGNTEAFF.

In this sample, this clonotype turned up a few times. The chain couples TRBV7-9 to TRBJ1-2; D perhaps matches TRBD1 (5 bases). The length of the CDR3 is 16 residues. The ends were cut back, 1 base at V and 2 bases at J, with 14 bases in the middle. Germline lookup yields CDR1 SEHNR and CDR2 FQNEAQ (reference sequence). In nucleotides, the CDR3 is TGTGCCAGCAGCTTAGTTGACATGGGGCAGAACTATGGCTACACCTTC. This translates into CASSLVDMGQNYGYTF.

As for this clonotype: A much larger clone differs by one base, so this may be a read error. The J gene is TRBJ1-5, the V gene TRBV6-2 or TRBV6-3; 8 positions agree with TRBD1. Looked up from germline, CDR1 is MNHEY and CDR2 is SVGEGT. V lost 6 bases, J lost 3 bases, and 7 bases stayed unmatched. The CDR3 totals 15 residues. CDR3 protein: CASRIGQGNNQPQHF. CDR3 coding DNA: TGTGCCAGCAGGATCGGACAGGGCAACAATCAGCCCCAGCATTTT.

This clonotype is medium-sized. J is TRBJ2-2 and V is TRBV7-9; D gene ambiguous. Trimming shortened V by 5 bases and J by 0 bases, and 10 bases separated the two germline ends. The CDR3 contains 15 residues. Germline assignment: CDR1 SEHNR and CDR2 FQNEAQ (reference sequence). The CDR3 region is CASSDPLANTGELFF. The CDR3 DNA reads TGTGCCAGCAGCGACCCTCTAGCGAACACCGGGGAGCTGTTTTTT.

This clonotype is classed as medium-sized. CDR3 protein: CASSPSTASSGNTIYF. In nucleotides, the CDR3 is TGTGCCAGCTCACCAAGTACGGCGAGCTCTGGAAACACCATATATTTT. This chain links TRBV18 with TRBJ1-3; D uncertain. Between the trimmed V and J ends, which lost 2 bases and 0 bases, there was a span of 11 bases. The CDR3 spans 16 residues. Germline CDR1 and CDR2: KGHSH and LQKENI.

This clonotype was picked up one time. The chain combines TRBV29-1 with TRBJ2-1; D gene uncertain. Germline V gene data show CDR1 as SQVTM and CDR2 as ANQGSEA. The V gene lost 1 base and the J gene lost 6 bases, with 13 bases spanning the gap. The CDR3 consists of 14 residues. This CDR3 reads CSVEGYSPGNEQFF. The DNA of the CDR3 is TGCAGCGTTGAAGGCTACAGTCCGGGCAATGAGCAGTTCTTC.

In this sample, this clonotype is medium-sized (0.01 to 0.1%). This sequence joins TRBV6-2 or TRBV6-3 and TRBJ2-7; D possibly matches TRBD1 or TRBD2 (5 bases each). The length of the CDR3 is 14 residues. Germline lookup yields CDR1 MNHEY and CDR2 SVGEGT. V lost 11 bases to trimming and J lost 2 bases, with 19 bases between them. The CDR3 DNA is TGTGCCGTGCGCAGACAGAGAGGGACCTACGAGCAGTACTTC. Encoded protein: CAVRRQRGTYEQYF.

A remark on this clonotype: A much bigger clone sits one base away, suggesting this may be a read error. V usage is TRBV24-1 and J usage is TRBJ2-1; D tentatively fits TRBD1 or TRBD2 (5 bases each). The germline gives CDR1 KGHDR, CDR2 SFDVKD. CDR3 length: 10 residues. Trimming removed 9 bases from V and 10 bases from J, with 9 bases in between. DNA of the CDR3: TGTGCCACCGTCGGGACGGAGCAGTTCTTC. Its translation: CATVGTEQFF.

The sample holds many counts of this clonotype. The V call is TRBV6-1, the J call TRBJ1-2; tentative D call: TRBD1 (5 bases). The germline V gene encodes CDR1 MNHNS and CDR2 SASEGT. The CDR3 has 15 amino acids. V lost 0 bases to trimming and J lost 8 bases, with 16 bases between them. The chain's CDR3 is CASSEAAGTASGYTF. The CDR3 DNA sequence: TGTGCCAGCAGTGAAGCGGCAGGGACCGCGTCGGGCTACACCTTC.

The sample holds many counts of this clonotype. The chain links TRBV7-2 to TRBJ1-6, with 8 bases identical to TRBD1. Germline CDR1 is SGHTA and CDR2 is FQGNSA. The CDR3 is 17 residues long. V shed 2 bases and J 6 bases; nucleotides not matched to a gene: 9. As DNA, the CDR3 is TGTGCCAGCAGCTTACGGACAGGGAGAGGGACTAATTCACCCCTCCACTTT. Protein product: CASSLRTGRGTNSPLHF.

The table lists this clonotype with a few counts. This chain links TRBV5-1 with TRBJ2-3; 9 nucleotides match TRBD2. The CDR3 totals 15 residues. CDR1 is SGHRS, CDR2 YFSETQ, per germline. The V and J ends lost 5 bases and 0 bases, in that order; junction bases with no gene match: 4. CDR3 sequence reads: CASRRAGGSTDTQYF. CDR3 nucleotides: TGCGCCAGCAGGAGGGCGGGAGGGAGCACAGATACGCAGTATTTT.

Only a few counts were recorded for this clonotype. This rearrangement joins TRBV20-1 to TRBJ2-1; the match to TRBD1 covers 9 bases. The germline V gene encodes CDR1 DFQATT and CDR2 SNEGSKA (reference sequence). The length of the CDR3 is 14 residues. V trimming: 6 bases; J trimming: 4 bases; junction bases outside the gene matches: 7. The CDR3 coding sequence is TGCAGTGCCCGACAGGGACAGGGATACAATGAGCAGTTCTTC. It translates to CSARQGQGYNEQFF.

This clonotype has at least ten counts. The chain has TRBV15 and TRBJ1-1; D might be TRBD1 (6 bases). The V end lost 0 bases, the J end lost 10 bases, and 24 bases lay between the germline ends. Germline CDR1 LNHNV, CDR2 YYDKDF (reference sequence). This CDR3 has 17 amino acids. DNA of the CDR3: TGTGCCACCAGCAGAGATAACATTGGACAGCTGTCCCCTGTAGCTTTCTTT. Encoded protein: CATSRDNIGQLSPVAFF.

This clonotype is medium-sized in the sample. The CDR3 DNA is TGTGCCAGCAGTTACGATCGTCTTGGCAGGGGAAACTATGGCTACACCTTC. This gives the protein CASSYDRLGRGNYGYTF. The chain joins TRBV6-2 or TRBV6-3 to TRBJ1-2; D perhaps matches TRBD1 (6 bases). CDR1 MNHEY and CDR2 SVGEGT come from the germline V gene. CDR3 length: 17 amino acids. Deletions cut 2 bases from V and 2 bases from J, with 18 bases between.

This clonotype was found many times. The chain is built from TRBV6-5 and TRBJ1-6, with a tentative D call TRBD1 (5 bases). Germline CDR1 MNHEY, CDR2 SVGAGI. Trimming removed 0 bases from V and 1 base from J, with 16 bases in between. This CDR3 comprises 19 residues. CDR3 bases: TGTGCCAGCAGTTACTCGATGGCAGGGTATAGTTCCTATAATTCACCCCTCCACTTT. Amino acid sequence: CASSYSMAGYSSYNSPLHF.

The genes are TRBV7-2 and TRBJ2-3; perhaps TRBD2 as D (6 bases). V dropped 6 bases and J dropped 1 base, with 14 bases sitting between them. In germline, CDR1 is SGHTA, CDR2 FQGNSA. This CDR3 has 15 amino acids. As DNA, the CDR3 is TGTGCCAGCAGTTCCTATGGAGGGCGCACAGATACGCAGTATTTT. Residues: CASSSYGGRTDTQYF.

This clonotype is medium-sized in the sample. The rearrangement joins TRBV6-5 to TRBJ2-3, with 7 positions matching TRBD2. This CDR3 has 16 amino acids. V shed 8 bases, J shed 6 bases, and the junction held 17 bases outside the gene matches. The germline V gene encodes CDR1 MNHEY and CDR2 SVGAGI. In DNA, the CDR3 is TGTGCCAGCGCAAACCCCCTTGGCGGGGGAATGGATACGCAGTATTTT. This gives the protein CASANPLGGGMDTQYF.

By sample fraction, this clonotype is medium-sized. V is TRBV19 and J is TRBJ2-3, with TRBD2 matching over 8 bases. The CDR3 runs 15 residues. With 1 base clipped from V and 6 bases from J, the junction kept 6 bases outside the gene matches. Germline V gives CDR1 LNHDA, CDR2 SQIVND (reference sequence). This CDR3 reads CASSIASGSSDTQYF. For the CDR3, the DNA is TGTGCCAGTAGTATAGCCAGCGGGAGCTCTGATACGCAGTATTTT. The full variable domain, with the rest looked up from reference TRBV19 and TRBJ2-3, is DGGITQSPKYLFRKEGQNVTLSCEQNLNHDAMYWYRQDPGQGLRLIYYSQIVNDFQKGDIAEGYSVSREKKESFPLTVTSAQKNPTAFYLCASSIASGSSDTQYFGPGTRLTVL.

CDR3 in DNA: TGTGCCAGCACCTGGGGGGCTTCGAACACTGAAGCTTTCTTT. It translates to CASTWGASNTEAFF. The rearrangement links TRBV28 to TRBJ1-1; D might be TRBD1 (6 bases). The CDR3 is made up of 14 amino acids. CDR1 is MDHEN, CDR2 SYDVKM, per germline. Between the trimmed V and J ends, which lost 7 bases and 1 base, there was a span of 13 bases.

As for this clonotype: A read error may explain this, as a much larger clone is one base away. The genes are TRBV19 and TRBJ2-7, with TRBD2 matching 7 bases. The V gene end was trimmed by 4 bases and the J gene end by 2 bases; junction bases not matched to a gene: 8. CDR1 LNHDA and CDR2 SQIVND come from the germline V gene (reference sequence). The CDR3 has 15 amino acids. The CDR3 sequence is CASSTGAGSTYEQYF. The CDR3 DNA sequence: TGTGCCAGTAGTACCGGAGCGGGATCGACCTACGAGCAGTACTTC.

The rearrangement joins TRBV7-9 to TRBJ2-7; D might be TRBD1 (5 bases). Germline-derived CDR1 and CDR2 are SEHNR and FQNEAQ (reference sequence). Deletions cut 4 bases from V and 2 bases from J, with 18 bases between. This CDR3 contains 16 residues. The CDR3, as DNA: TGTGCCAGCAGCTCGCCTGACAGTGGGCGAACCTACGAGCAGTACTTC. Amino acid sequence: CASSSPDSGRTYEQYF.

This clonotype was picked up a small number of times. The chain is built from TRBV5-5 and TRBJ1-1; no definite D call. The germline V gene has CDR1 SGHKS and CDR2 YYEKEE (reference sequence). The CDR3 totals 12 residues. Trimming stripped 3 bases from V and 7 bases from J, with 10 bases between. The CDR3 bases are TGTGCCAGCAGCTCGGGGTTTAGTGAAGCTTTCTTT. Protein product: CASSSGFSEAFF.